These T cell receptor beta chains were read from a single sample in a study of beta chain features in type 1 diabetes. Sequencing was performed with immunoSEQ multiplex PCR; in TCRdb, only in-frame clones are kept and a portion is missing. Of 450,000 to 600,000 clones in the sample, about 29% were seen once. Input material: naive CD4+ T cells from blood. The receptor set was obtained from a man in his late teens or twenties in good health. The CDR3 runs from the conserved cysteine through the conserved F or W. The D gene is left open where the match is weak. Rows may omit the clone size; those that give it use once, few, many or a size class.

>TRBJ2-1|-|TRBV5-1|-
CASSPTLNSYNEQFF
TGCGCCAGCAGCCCCACCCTGAACTCCTACAATGAGCAGTTCTTC
>TRBJ2-2|-|TRBV7-2|TRBD1
CASSLVRGRTGELFF
TGTGCCAGCAGCTTAGTCAGGGGGCGAACCGGGGAGCTGTTTTTT
>TRBJ2-1|-|TRBV13|TRBD1
CASRVPGQGNDEQFF
TGTGCCAGCAGGGTACCGGGACAGGGGAACGATGAGCAGTTCTTC
>TRBJ1-2|-|TRBV29-1|TRBD1
CSVEGRGTARANYGYTF
TGCAGCGTTGAAGGTCGGGGGACAGCACGCGCTAACTATGGCTACACCTTC
>TRBJ2-7|few|TRBV7-2|-
CASSLEWSAEQYF
TGTGCCAGCAGCTTAGAGTGGTCCGCCGAGCAGTACTTC
>TRBJ1-4|few|TRBV4-1|-
CASSQVGQGNEKLFF
TGCGCCAGCAGCCAAGTCGGGCAGGGTAATGAAAAACTGTTTTTT
>TRBJ2-3|-|TRBV29-1|-
CSVVSLATDTQYF
TGCAGCGTTGTGTCGTTGGCTACAGATACGCAGTATTTT
>TRBJ2-3|-|TRBV18|TRBD1
CASSPGQGATDTQYF
TGTGCCAGCTCACCTGGACAGGGGGCCACAGATACGCAGTATTTT
>TRBJ2-5|-|TRBV7-3|TRBD2
CASSLLAGGGETQYF
TGTGCCAGCAGCTTGCTAGCGGGAGGAGGAGAGACCCAGTACTTC
>TRBJ2-1|-|TRBV5-1|TRBD1
CASSLGQVPYNEQFF
TGCGCCAGCAGCTTAGGACAGGTTCCCTACAATGAGCAGTTCTTC
>TRBJ2-5|few|TRBV23-1|-
CASSQFGGETQYF
TGCGCCAGCAGTCAATTTGGGGGTGAGACCCAGTACTTC
>TRBJ2-7|-|TRBV6-5|-
CASSYSSLRGEQYF
TGTGCCAGCAGTTACTCGAGTCTGAGGGGAGAGCAGTACTTC
>TRBJ2-3|-|TRBV30|-
CAWSHLKGDTQYF
TGTGCCTGGAGCCATCTCAAGGGGGATACGCAGTATTTT
>TRBJ2-3|-|TRBV9|-
CASSVGPAVGTYTQYF
TGTGCCAGCAGCGTAGGCCCGGCCGTGGGCACATATACGCAGTATTTT
>TRBJ2-3|-|TRBV4-3|-
CASSQEHGGTDTQYF
TGCGCCAGCAGCCAAGAGCACGGAGGCACAGATACGCAGTATTTT
>TRBJ1-2|-|TRBV19|-
CASSITTGIRYTF
TGTGCCAGTAGTATAACAACAGGGATAAGGTACACCTTC
>TRBJ2-7|-|TRBV7-2|-
CASSLYGTGSSYEQYF
TGTGCCAGCAGCTTATACGGGACGGGAAGCTCCTACGAGCAGTACTTC
>TRBJ2-1|-|TRBV9|-
CASSVSVSSYNEQFF
TGTGCCAGCAGCGTTAGCGTGAGCTCCTACAATGAGCAGTTCTTC
>TRBJ2-7|-|TRBV5-1|TRBD1
CASRATGGPTYEQYF
TGCGCCAGCAGAGCTACAGGGGGGCCTACCTACGAGCAGTACTTC
>TRBJ2-3|few|TRBV29-1|-
CSVLSGPDTQYF
TGCAGCGTTCTATCAGGACCAGATACGCAGTATTTT
>TRBJ2-1|few|TRBV29-1|-
CSGLAAYNEQFF
TGCAGCGGTCTGGCAGCCTACAATGAGCAGTTCTTC
>TRBJ2-7|few|TRBV29-1|TRBD2
CSVGGLLANEQYF
TGCAGCGTTGGTGGTCTACTAGCGAACGAGCAGTACTTC
>TRBJ2-7|-|TRBV29-1|TRBD1
CSVSGQGAHEQYF
TGCAGCGTTAGCGGACAGGGGGCCCACGAGCAGTACTTC
>TRBJ2-7|few|TRBV30|-
CAWSRLLTGFEQYF
TGTGCCTGGAGTAGGCTCCTGACTGGATTCGAGCAGTACTTC
>TRBJ2-5|few|TRBV5-1|TRBD1
CASSLRTGGLETQYF
TGCGCCAGCAGCTTGAGGACAGGGGGCTTGGAGACCCAGTACTTC
>TRBJ2-3|few|TRBV4-3|TRBD2
CASSLTSGRASSTDTQYF
TGCGCCAGCAGCCTTACTAGCGGGAGGGCCTCGAGCACAGATACGCAGTATTTT
>TRBJ1-2|few|TRBV28|-
CASNALNYGYTF
TGTGCCAGCAACGCTCTGAACTATGGCTACACCTTC
>TRBJ2-3|few|TRBV15|-
CATSRDKAGGYYTDTQYF
TGTGCCACCAGCAGAGATAAGGCAGGCGGATACTACACAGATACGCAGTATTTT
>TRBJ1-5|-|TRBV4-1|TRBD1
CASSRQATGGQPQHF
TGCGCCAGCAGCCGGCAGGCGACAGGGGGGCAGCCCCAGCATTTT
>TRBJ1-1|-|TRBV7-9|-
CASSSQGHTEAFF
TGTGCCAGCAGCTCGCAGGGTCACACTGAAGCTTTCTTT
>TRBJ2-1|few|TRBV5-1|-
CASSLGVYNEQFF
TGCGCCAGCAGCTTGGGGGTGTACAATGAGCAGTTCTTC
>TRBJ2-3|few|TRBV4-3|TRBD1
CASSQDLTQGTSTDTQYF
TGCGCCAGCAGCCAAGATCTCACACAGGGGACAAGCACAGATACGCAGTATTTT
>TRBJ1-1|few|TRBV15|TRBD1
CATSSGQALDTEAFF
TGTGCCACCAGCAGCGGACAGGCTCTAGACACTGAAGCTTTCTTT
>TRBJ1-2|few|TRBV25-1|TRBD1
CASSVSDRGRGGYTF
TGTGCCAGCAGTGTCTCGGACAGGGGGCGAGGCGGCTACACCTTC
>TRBJ2-7|few|TRBV29-1|TRBD1
CSVAPTPGQGAREQYF
TGCAGCGTTGCTCCTACGCCGGGACAGGGCGCGCGCGAGCAGTACTTC
>TRBJ2-1|-|TRBV5-1|-
CASSLTVRGSEQFF
TGCGCCAGCAGCTTAACGGTCAGGGGTAGTGAGCAGTTCTTC
>TRBJ2-3|few|TRBV29-1|TRBD1
CGQTGQTDTQYF
TGCGGACAGACAGGGCAGACAGATACGCAGTATTTT
>TRBJ2-3|few|TRBV5-6|TRBD2
CASSWGGTSGTDTQYF
TGTGCCAGCAGCTGGGGCGGGACTAGCGGCACAGATACGCAGTATTTT
>TRBJ2-2|few|TRBV30|-
CAWNGQPNTGELFF
TGTGCCTGGAACGGACAACCCAACACCGGGGAGCTGTTTTTT
>TRBJ2-1|few|TRBV6-1|TRBD2
CAGSGRGSYNEQFF
TGTGCCGGGAGCGGGAGAGGGTCCTACAATGAGCAGTTCTTC
>TRBJ1-5|-|TRBV2|-
CASSVERDQPQHF
TGTGCCAGCAGTGTGGAGCGCGATCAGCCCCAGCATTTT
>TRBJ2-7|-|TRBV25-1|TRBD2
CASNPSGTYEQYF
TGTGCCAGCAACCCTAGCGGGACCTACGAGCAGTACTTC
>TRBJ2-3|once|TRBV6-4|-
CASSRDTRTDTQYF
TGTGCCAGCAGCCGGGACACCCGCACAGATACGCAGTATTTT
>TRBJ2-2|-|TRBV29-1|TRBD2
CSVELAGGIGYTGELFF
TGCAGCGTTGAGCTAGCGGGAGGAATAGGATACACCGGGGAGCTGTTTTTT
>TRBJ2-5|few|TRBV7-2|-
CASSSQETQYF
TGTGCCAGCAGCTCGCAAGAGACCCAGTACTTC
>TRBJ1-4|-|TRBV30|-
CAWSGGLVDEKLFF
TGTGCCTGGAGTGGGGGTTTGGTGGATGAAAAACTGTTTTTT
>TRBJ2-5|-|TRBV2|-
CASSPRETQYF
TGTGCCAGCTCACCGAGGGAGACCCAGTACTTC
>TRBJ1-1|-|TRBV30|-
CAWSFESPNTEAFF
TGTGCCTGGAGTTTTGAGAGCCCGAACACTGAAGCTTTCTTT
>TRBJ1-1|-|TRBV2|-
CASSEESEAFF
TGTGCCAGCAGTGAAGAGAGTGAAGCTTTCTTT
>TRBJ2-7|few|TRBV7-2|-
CASSLAGVYEQYF
TGTGCCAGCAGCTTAGCCGGGGTGTACGAGCAGTACTTC
>TRBJ2-3|few|TRBV23-1|-
CASSQELTGPPTDTQYF
TGCGCCAGCAGTCAAGAACTTACAGGGCCTCCGACAGATACGCAGTATTTT